The next 16 T cell receptor beta chains were all read from a single sample in a study of regulatory and conventional T cells in RAG deficiency. Profiling relied on immunoSEQ multiplex PCR, and the TCRdb table lists in-frame clones only, not all of them. The sample holds under 30,000 clones, 85% to 95% seen once. Genomic DNA came from blood regulatory T cells gated CD4+ CD25-high CD127-low. The same sample was also studied in work on regulatory T cells. In that study: The primer mix had 52 TRBV and 13 TRBJ primers.

Sequenced sample: Tregs sorted from blood. The receptors originated from a human donor in good health.

The chain carries TRBV6-1 and TRBJ1-4, with D hard to call. Trimming cost V 7 bases and J 7 bases, with 13 bases left between them. The V gene's germline CDR1 is MNHNS and CDR2 SASEGT. CDR3 size: 13 residues. As DNA, the CDR3 is TGTGCCAGCACCAGGATTAGTGGTGAAAAACTGTTTTTT. It codes for CASTRISGEKLFF.

CDR3: CASWDAMNTEAFF. DNA of the CDR3: TGTGCCAGCTGGGACGCCATGAACACTGAAGCTTTCTTT. V usage is TRBV6-1 and J usage is TRBJ1-1; tentatively, D is TRBD1 (5 bases). Trimming removed 8 bases from V and 0 bases from J, with 10 bases in between. Germline CDR1 reads MNHNS; CDR2 reads SASEGT. The CDR3 consists of 13 residues.

The chain has TRBV5-4 and TRBJ1-3; D may be TRBD1 (5 bases). Trimming pared 0 bases from V and 0 bases from J, leaving 10 bases between. This CDR3 contains 16 residues. Germline loops: CDR1 SGHNT, CDR2 YYREEE (reference sequence). For the CDR3, the DNA is TGTGCCAGCAGCTTGGGCGGGGGATTCTCTGGAAACACCATATATTTT. Protein product: CASSLGGGFSGNTIYF.

This sequence joins TRBV4-1 and TRBJ2-3; D remains unclear. The CDR3 runs 13 residues. Between the trimmed V and J ends, which lost 0 bases and 11 bases, there was a span of 12 bases. Per germline, CDR1 MGHRA and CDR2 YSYEKL. CDR3 loop: CASSQDVGTMQYF. CDR3 bases: TGCGCCAGCAGCCAAGACGTCGGTACCATGCAGTATTTT.

The chain joins TRBV5-1 to TRBJ2-3, with no clear D. CDR1 is SGHRS and CDR2 is YFSETQ in the germline V gene. The V end was cut by 7 bases, the J end by 4 bases, with 16 bases between. There are 14 residues in the CDR3. The CDR3 sequence: CASEANGLADTQYF. In nucleotides, the CDR3 is TGCGCCAGCGAAGCGAATGGGTTAGCAGATACGCAGTATTTT.

The chain employs TRBV10-2 and TRBJ1-6; 10 nucleotides match TRBD1. The CDR3 totals 14 residues. Germline CDR1 is WSHSY and CDR2 is SAAADI. After removal of 6 bases from V and 8 bases from J, the junction contained 4 bases not matched to a gene. CDR3 sequence (DNA): TGCGCCAGCAGGAGGGACAGGGGTGATTCACCCCTCCACTTT. It codes for CASRRDRGDSPLHF.

V usage is TRBV25-1 and J usage is TRBJ2-1; D tentatively fits TRBD1 or TRBD2 (5 bases each). This CDR3 contains 15 residues. The ends were cut back, 4 bases at V and 3 bases at J, with 13 bases in the middle. The germline gives CDR1 MGHDK, CDR2 SYGVNS. For the CDR3, the DNA is TGTGCCAGCAGTGGTAAGGGACGGGACTACAATGAGCAGTTCTTC. Protein: CASSGKGRDYNEQFF. Variable domain in full (rest from reference TRBV25-1 and TRBJ2-1): EADIYQTPRYLVIGTGKKITLECSQTMGHDKMYWYQQDPGMELHLIHYSYGVNSTEKGDLSSESTVSRIRTEHFPLTLESARPSHTSQYLCASSGKGRDYNEQFFGPGTRLTVL.

This sequence joins TRBV19 and TRBJ2-7; tentatively, D is TRBD1 (5 bases). CDR3 length: 14 residues. Per germline, CDR1 LNHDA and CDR2 SQIVND (reference sequence). Trimming took off 3 bases at V and 2 bases at J, with 11 bases between the two ends. In DNA form, the CDR3 reads TGTGCCAGTAGTATTACAGGCAGGGCCTACGAGCAGTACTTC. This encodes CASSITGRAYEQYF.

This chain uses TRBV5-4 with TRBJ2-3; D gene ambiguous. This CDR3 has 11 amino acids. V gave up 1 base and J gave up 6 bases, with 3 bases separating them. Germline assignment: CDR1 SGHNT and CDR2 YYREEE (reference sequence). CDR3 sequence: CASSLRDTQYF. For the CDR3, the DNA is TGTGCCAGCAGCTTGCGCGATACGCAGTATTTT.

The chain joins TRBV5-1 to TRBJ1-1, with 8 bases that match TRBD1. With 4 bases clipped from V and 0 bases from J, the junction kept 5 bases outside the gene matches. The CDR3 is 15 residues long. In germline, CDR1 is SGHRS, CDR2 YFSETQ. CDR3 sequence reads: CASSAGTGLNTEAFF. In DNA, the CDR3 is TGCGCCAGCAGCGCCGGGACAGGCCTGAACACTGAAGCTTTCTTT.

The CDR3 coding sequence is TGTGCCTGGGACCTTCTGCGGGGCTATGGCTACACCTTC. Translated, it gives CAWDLLRGYGYTF. The gene calls are TRBV30 and TRBJ1-2, with D unclear. The CDR3 is made up of 13 amino acids. V was shortened by 5 bases and J by 4 bases, with 14 bases between the two germline ends. CDR1 and CDR2 (germline): GTSNPN, SVGIG (reference sequence).

This chain links TRBV27 with TRBJ1-2; D is unresolved. Germline V lookup: CDR1 MNHEY, CDR2 SMNVEV (reference sequence). The CDR3 loop spans 13 amino acids. V lost 2 bases and J 4 bases, leaving 8 bases between the germline ends. As DNA, the CDR3 is TGTGCCAGCAGTTTAGAGGGCTCCTATGGCTACACCTTC. This sequence encodes CASSLEGSYGYTF.

This sequence joins TRBV7-2 and TRBJ2-5; D is possibly TRBD1 or TRBD2 (5 bases each). Trimming took off 1 base at V and 9 bases at J, with 9 bases between the two ends. This CDR3 has 12 amino acids. Germline V gives CDR1 SGHTA, CDR2 FQGNSA. The CDR3 coding sequence is TGTGCCAGCAGCTTAGATAGGGGAGCCCAGTACTTC. Translating gives CASSLDRGAQYF.

This chain links TRBV4-1 with TRBJ1-3; 7 nucleotides agree with TRBD1. CDR1 and CDR2 (germline): MGHRA, YSYEKL. The CDR3 has 15 residues. The junction had 8 bases not matched to a gene; V was cut back by 4 bases and J by 5 bases. CDR3 in amino acids: CASSPQTGLRNTIYF. CDR3 DNA: TGCGCCAGCAGCCCGCAGACAGGGCTTCGAAACACCATATATTTT.

This clone was seen more than once but under ten times. The chain carries TRBV19 and TRBJ1-5; maybe TRBD1 (6 bases). This CDR3 is built from 14 residues. Germline-derived CDR1 and CDR2 are LNHDA and SQIVND (reference sequence). The V end was cut by 3 bases, the J end by 6 bases, with 12 bases between. Here the CDR3 reads CASSIRGGVQPQHF. The CDR3 region has the DNA TGTGCCAGTAGTATCAGGGGAGGCGTTCAGCCCCAGCATTTT.

V usage is TRBV5-5 and J usage is TRBJ2-2, with a tentative D call TRBD1 (5 bases). The CDR3 covers 16 residues. Trimming took off 0 bases at V and 4 bases at J, with 13 bases between the two ends. CDR1 is SGHKS, CDR2 YYEKEE, per germline (reference sequence). DNA of the CDR3: TGTGCCAGCAGCTTGGCCCTGACAGTCCTCACCGGGGAGCTGTTTTTT. Encoded protein: CASSLALTVLTGELFF.